This T cell receptor (beta chain) was obtained from a study of prognosis after radiotherapy for stage I lung cancer. Study-level background: Newly diagnosed primary stage I lung tumors were found in fourteen patients, while oligometastatic NSCLC after surgical resection of the primary tumor was found in about 5. In this cohort, no one received concurrent therapy with stereotactic body radiotherapy. In this cohort, every patient with non-small cell lung cancer was regarded as medically inoperable.

Amplification of the TCR beta CDR3 (from genomic DNA) was done by two-round multiplex PCR. During first-round PCR, primers specific to each TRBV and TRBJ gene were used. Each CDR3 protein gets one entry after TCRdb re-called the multiplex PCR reads with MiXCR. The sample carries approximately 18,000 distinct CDR3 sequences, about 46% recorded once. Study-level findings and limits: Unique TCR clone counts fell after stereotactic body radiation therapy, median around 10,000 versus 6,900.

The count of this clonotype is one. Its specificity is not known. The junction does not match germline at one end; this may be a read error. Germline V gene data show CDR1 as SGHAT and CDR2 as FQNNGV. This CDR3 is built from 13 residues. The chain employs TRBV11-2 and TRBJ2-2; no clear D gene. The receptor's source is a donor of 50 years or more with non-small cell lung cancer. The sample here was PBMCs, taken before or after stereotactic body radiation therapy (not recorded which). CDR3 nucleotide sequence: TGTGCCAGCAGCCTAGAATACACCGGGGAGCTGTTTTTT. Protein product: CASSLEYTGELFF.